This T cell receptor beta chain was captured by sequencing in a study of immune evolution from preneoplasia to lung adenocarcinoma. Findings of the study overall: Later-stage lesions appeared to have more T cells, more diversity, less clonality.

Between the trimmed V and J ends, which lost 6 bases and 3 bases, there was a span of 15 bases. From germline, CDR1 is SGHNT and CDR2 YYREEE (reference sequence). The CDR3 runs 14 residues. Profiling relied on immunoSEQ multiplex PCR, and the TCRdb table lists in-frame clones only, not all of them. Of 11,000 to 15,000 clones listed, approximately 78% are singletons. Nucleic acids came from premalignant or tumor cells enriched by macro-dissection. Turning to this clone: Its matching antigen is unknown.

The V and J genes are TRBV5-4 and TRBJ1-2, with D tentatively TRBD1 (5 bases). The sample taken for sequencing was FFPE minimally invasive lung adenocarcinoma tissue. The sequence came from a person aged 70 to 85 with lung adenocarcinoma. CDR3 in amino acids: CASKRDVADYGYTF. The CDR3 region has the DNA TGTGCCAGCAAAAGGGACGTCGCCGACTATGGCTACACCTTC.